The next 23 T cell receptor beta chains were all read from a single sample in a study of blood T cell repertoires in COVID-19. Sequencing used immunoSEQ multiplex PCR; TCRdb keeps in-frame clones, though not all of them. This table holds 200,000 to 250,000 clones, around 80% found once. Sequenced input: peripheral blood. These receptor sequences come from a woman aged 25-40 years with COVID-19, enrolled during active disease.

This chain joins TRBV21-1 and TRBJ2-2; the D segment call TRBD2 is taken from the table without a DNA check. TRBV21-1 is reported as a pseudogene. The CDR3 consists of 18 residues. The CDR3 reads CASSTGATLAESTGELFF. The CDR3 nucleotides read TGTGCCAGCAGCACGGGGGCGACGCTAGCGGAAAGCACCGGGGAGCTGTTTTTT.

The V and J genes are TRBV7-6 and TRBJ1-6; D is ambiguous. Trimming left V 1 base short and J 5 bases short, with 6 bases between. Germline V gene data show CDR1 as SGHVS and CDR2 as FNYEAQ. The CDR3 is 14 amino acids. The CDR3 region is CASSLVPNNSPLHF. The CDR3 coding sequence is TGTGCCAGCAGCTTAGTCCCTAATAATTCACCCCTCCACTTT.

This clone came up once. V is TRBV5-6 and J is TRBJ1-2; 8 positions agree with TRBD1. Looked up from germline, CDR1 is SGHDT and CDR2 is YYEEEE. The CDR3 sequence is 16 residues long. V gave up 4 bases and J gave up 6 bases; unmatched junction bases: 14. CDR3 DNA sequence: TGTGCCAGCAGCGGGCCGGGACAGGCCGATATCAATGGCTACACCTTC. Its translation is CASSGPGQADINGYTF.

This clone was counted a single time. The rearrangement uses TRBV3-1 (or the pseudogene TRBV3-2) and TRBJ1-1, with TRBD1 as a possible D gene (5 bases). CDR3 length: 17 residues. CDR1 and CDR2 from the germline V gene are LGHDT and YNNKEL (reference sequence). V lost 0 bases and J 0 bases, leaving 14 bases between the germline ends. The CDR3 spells CASSQDRQGGLNTEAFF. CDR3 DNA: TGTGCCAGCAGCCAAGATCGCCAGGGAGGGTTGAACACTGAAGCTTTCTTT.

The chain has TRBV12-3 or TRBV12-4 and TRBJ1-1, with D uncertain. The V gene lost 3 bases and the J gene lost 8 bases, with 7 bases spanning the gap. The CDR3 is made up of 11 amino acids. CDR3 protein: CASSFLREAFF. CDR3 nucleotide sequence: TGTGCCAGCAGTTTTCTTAGAGAAGCTTTCTTT.

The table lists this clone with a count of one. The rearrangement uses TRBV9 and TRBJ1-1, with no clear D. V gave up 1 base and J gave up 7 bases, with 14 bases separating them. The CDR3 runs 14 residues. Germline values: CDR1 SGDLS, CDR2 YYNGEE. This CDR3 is CASSVMEAGVEAFF. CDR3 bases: TGTGCCAGCAGCGTAATGGAAGCGGGAGTTGAAGCTTTCTTT.

CDR3 loop: CASSPGGGNYGYTF. The DNA of the CDR3 is TGTGCCAGCTCACCAGGTGGAGGGAACTATGGCTACACCTTC. The chain joins TRBV18 to TRBJ1-2, with D hard to call. Trimming took 2 bases from V and 2 from J, leaving 9 bases between them. CDR3 length: 14 amino acids. Per the germline V gene, CDR1 is KGHSH and CDR2 is LQKENI.

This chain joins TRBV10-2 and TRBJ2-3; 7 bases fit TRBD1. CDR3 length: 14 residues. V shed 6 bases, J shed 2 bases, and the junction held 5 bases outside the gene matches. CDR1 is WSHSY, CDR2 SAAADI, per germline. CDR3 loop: CASSLTGLTDTQYF. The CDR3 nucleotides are TGCGCCAGCAGCTTGACAGGGCTCACAGATACGCAGTATTTT.

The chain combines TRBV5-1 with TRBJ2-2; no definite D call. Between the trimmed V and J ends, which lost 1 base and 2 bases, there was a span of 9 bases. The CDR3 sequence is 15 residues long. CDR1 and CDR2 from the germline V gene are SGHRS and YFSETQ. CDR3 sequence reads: CASSLSVTNTGELFF. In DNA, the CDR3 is TGCGCCAGCAGCTTGAGCGTTACTAACACCGGGGAGCTGTTTTTT.

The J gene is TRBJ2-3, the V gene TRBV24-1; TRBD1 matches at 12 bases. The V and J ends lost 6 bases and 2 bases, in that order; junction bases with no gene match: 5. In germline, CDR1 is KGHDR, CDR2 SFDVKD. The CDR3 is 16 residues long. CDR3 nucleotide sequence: TGTGCCACCAGTCCCGGGACAGGGGGCATCACAGATACGCAGTATTTT. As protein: CATSPGTGGITDTQYF.

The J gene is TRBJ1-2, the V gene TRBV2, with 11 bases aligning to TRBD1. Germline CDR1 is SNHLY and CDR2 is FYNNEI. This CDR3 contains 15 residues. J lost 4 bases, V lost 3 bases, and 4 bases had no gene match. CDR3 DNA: TGTGCCAGCAGTGAGGGGACAGGGGGGTCCTATGGCTACACCTTC. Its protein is CASSEGTGGSYGYTF.

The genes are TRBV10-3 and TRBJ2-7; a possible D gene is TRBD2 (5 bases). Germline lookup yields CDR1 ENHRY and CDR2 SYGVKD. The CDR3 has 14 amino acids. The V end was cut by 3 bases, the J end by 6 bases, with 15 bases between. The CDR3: CAISDRSRRIEQYF. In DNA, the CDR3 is TGTGCCATCAGTGACAGGTCTAGGAGGATCGAGCAGTACTTC.

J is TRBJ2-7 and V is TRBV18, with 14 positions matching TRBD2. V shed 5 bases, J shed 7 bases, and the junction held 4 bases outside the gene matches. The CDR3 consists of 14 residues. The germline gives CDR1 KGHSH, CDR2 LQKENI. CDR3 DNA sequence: TGTGCCAGCTCAGGGACTAGCGGGAGCGGTGAGCAGTACTTC. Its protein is CASSGTSGSGEQYF.

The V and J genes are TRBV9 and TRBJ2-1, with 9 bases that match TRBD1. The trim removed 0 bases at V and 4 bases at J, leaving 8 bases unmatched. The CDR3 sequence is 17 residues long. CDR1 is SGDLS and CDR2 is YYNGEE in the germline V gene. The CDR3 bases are TGTGCCAGCAGCGTAGATCCTGGGACAGGGTCTTACAATGAGCAGTTCTTC. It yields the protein CASSVDPGTGSYNEQFF.

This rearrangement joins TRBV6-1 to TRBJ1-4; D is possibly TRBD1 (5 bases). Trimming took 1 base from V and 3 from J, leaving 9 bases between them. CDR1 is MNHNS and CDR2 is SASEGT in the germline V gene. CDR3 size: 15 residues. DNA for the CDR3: TGTGCCAGCAGTGAAGGTTCAGGGTCTAATGAAAAACTGTTTTTT. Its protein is CASSEGSGSNEKLFF.

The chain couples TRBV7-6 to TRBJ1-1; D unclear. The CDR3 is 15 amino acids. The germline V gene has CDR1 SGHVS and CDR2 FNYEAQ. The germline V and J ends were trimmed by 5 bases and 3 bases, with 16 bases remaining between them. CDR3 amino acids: CASSTRFSLDTEAFF. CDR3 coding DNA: TGTGCCAGCAGCACGCGGTTCAGTTTGGACACTGAAGCTTTCTTT.

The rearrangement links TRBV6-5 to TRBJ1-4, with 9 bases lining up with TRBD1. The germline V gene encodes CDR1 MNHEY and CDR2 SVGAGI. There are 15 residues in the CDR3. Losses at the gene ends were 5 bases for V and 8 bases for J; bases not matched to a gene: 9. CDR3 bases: TGTGCCAGCAGTCGCACAGGGGGCGGCGAAGAAAAACTGTTTTTT. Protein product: CASSRTGGGEEKLFF.

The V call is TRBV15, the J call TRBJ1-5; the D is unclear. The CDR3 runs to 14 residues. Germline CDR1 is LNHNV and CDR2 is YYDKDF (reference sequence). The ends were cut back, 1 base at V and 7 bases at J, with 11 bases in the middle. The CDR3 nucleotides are TGTGCCACCAGCAGAGTTCAGTTTGAACAGCCCCAGCATTTT. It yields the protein CATSRVQFEQPQHF.

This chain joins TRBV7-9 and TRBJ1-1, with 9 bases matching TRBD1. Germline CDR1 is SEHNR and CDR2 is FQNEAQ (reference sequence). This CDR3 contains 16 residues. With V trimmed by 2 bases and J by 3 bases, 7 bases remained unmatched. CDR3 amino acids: CASSLTGGRGYTEAFF. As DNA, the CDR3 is TGTGCCAGCAGCTTAACAGGGGGCCGGGGGTACACTGAAGCTTTCTTT.

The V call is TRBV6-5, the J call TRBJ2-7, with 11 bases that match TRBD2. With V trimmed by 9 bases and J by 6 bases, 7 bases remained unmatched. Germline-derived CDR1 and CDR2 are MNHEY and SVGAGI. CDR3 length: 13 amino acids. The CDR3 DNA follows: TGTGCCAGTACTTCCGGGACTAGCGGCGAGCAGTACTTC. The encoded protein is CASTSGTSGEQYF.

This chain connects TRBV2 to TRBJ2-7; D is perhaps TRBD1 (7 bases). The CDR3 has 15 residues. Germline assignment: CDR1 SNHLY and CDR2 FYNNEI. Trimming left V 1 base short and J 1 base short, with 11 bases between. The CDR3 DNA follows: TGTGCCAGCAGTGAAGAGGCAGGGGGGTCCTACGAGCAGTACTTC. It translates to CASSEEAGGSYEQYF.

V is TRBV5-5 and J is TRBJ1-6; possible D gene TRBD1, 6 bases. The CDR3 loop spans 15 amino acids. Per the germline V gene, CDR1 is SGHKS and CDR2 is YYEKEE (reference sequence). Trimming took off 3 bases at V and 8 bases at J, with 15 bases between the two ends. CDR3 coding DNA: TGTGCCAGCAGCTCGGTACAGGGAAAGGATTCACCCCTCCACTTT. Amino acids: CASSSVQGKDSPLHF.

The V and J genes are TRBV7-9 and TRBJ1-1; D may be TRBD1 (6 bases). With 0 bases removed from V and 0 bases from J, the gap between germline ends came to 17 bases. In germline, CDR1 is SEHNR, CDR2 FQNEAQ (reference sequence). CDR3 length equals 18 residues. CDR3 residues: CASSLAARGTSLNTEAFF. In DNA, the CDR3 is TGTGCCAGCAGCTTAGCGGCCAGGGGTACATCCCTGAACACTGAAGCTTTCTTT.